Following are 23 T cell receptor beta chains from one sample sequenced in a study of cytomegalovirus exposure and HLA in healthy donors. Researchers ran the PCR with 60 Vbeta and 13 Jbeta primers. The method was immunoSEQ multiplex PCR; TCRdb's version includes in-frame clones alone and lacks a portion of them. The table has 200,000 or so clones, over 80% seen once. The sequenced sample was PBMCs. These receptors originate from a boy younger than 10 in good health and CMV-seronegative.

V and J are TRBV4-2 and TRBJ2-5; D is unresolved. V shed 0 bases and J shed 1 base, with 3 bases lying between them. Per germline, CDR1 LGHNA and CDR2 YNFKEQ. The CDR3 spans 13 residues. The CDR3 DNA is TGTGCCAGCAGCCAAGACTCCCAAGAGACCCAGTACTTC. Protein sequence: CASSQDSQETQYF.

CDR3 protein: CASSSGVTDEQYF. The CDR3 DNA is TGTGCCAGCAGTTCGGGGGTGACGGACGAGCAGTACTTC. The rearrangement links TRBV27 to TRBJ2-7; TRBD2 is a possible D gene (6 bases). Germline CDR1 is MNHEY and CDR2 is SMNVEV (reference sequence). The CDR3 contains 13 residues. V was cut by 4 bases and J by 5 bases, with 12 bases left in between.

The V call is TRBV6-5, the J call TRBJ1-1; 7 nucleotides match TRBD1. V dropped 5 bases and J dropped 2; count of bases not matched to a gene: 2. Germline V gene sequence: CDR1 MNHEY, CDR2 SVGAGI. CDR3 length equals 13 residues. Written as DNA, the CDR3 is TGTGCCAGCAGTGGGGACAGTAACACTGAAGCTTTCTTT. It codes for CASSGDSNTEAFF.

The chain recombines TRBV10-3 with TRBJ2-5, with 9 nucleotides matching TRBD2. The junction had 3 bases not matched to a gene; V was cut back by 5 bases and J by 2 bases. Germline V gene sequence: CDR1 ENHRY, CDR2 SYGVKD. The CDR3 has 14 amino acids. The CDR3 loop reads CAISKTSGQETQYF. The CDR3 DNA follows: TGTGCCATCAGTAAGACTAGCGGACAAGAGACCCAGTACTTC.

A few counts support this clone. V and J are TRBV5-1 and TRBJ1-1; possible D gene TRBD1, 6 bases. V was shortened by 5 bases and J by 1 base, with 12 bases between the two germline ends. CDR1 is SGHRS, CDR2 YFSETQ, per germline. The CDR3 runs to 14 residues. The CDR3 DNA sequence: TGCGCCAGCAGTTCACAGGGCTGGAACACTGAAGCTTTCTTT. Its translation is CASSSQGWNTEAFF.

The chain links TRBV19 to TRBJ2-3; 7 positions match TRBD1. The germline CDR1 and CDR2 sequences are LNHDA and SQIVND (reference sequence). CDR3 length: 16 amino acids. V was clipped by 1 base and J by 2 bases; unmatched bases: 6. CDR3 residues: CASSIAYRGNTDTQYF. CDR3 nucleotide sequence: TGTGCCAGTAGTATAGCTTACAGGGGAAACACAGATACGCAGTATTTT.

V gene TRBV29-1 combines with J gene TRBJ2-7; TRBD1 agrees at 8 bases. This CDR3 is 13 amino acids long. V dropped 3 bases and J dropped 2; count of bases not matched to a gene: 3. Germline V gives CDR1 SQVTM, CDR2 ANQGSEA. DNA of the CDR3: TGCAGCGTTGAGGGACAGGAGACCTACGAGCAGTACTTC. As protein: CSVEGQETYEQYF.

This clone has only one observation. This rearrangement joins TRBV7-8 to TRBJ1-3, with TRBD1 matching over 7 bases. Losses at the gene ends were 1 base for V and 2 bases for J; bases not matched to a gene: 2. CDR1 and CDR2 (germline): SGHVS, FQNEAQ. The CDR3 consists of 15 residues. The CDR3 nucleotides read TGTGCCAGCAGCTTAGGGACAGGACCTGGAAACACCATATATTTT. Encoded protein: CASSLGTGPGNTIYF.

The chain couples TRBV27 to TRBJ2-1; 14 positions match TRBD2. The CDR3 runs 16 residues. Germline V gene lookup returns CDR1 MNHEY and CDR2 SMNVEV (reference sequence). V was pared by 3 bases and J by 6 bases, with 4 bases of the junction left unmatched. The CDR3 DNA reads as TGTGCCAGCAGTTTCCGACTAGCGGGGGGGCCCAATGAGCAGTTCTTC. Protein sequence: CASSFRLAGGPNEQFF.

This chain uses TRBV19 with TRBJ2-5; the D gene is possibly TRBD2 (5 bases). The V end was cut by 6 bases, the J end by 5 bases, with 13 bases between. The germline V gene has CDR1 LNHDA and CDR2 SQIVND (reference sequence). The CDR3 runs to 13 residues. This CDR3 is CASRSQERETQYF. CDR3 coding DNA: TGTGCCAGTAGATCCCAGGAGCGGGAGACCCAGTACTTC.

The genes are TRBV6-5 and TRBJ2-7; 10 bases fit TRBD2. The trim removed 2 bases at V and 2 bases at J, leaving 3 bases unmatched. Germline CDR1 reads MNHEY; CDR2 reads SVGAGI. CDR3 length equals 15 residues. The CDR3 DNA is TGTGCCAGCAGTTACGCTAGCGGGAGCCCCTACGAGCAGTACTTC. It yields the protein CASSYASGSPYEQYF.

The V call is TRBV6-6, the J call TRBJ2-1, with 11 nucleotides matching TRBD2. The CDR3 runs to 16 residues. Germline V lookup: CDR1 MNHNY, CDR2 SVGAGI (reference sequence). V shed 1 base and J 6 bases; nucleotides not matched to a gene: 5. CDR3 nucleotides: TGTGCCAGCAGTTACTTTAGCGGGAGGGGGCGCAATGAGCAGTTCTTC. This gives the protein CASSYFSGRGRNEQFF.

In DNA, the CDR3 is TGTGCCAGCAGCAAAGCGACTAGCGGGGGCACCGGGGAGCTGTTTTTT. Translating it yields CASSKATSGGTGELFF. The genes are TRBV2 and TRBJ2-2; 12 nucleotides line up with TRBD2. The CDR3 sequence is 16 residues long. Looked up from germline, CDR1 is SNHLY and CDR2 is FYNNEI. Trimming took 6 bases from V and 4 from J; bases not matched to a gene: 6.

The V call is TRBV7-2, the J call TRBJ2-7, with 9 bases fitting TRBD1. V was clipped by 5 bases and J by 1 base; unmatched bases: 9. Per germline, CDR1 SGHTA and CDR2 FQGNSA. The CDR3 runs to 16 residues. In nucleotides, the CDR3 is TGTGCCAGCAGCCCGCCGACAGGGGGTATTTCCTACGAGCAGTACTTC. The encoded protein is CASSPPTGGISYEQYF.

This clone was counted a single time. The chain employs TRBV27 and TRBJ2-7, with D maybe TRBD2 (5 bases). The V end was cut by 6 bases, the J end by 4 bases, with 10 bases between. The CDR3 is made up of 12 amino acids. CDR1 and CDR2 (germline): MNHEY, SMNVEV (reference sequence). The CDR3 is CASRGVGYEQYF. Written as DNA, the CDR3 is TGTGCCAGCAGGGGAGTCGGGTACGAGCAGTACTTC.

This CDR3 reads CASRIGVPSGANVLTF. In nucleotides, the CDR3 is TGTGCCAGCAGAATCGGAGTGCCCTCTGGGGCCAACGTCCTGACTTTC. The genes are TRBV5-8 and TRBJ2-6; D call uncertain. Trimming shortened V by 5 bases and J by 0 bases, and 12 bases separated the two germline ends. This CDR3 has 16 residues. Germline V lookup: CDR1 SGHTS, CDR2 YDEGEE. Together with reference TRBV5-8 and TRBJ2-6, the CDR3 gives the full variable domain: EAGVTQSPTHLIKTRGQQATLRCSPISGHTSVYWYQQALGLGLQFLLWYDEGEERNRGNFPPRFSGRQFPNYSSELNVNALELEDSALYLCASRIGVPSGANVLTFGAGSRLTVL.

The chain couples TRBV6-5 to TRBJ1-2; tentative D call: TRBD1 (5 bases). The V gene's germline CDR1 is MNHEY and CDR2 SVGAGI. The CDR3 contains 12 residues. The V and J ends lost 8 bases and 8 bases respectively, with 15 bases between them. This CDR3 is CASQGLVWGYTF. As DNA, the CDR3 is TGTGCCAGCCAGGGACTGGTCTGGGGCTACACCTTC.

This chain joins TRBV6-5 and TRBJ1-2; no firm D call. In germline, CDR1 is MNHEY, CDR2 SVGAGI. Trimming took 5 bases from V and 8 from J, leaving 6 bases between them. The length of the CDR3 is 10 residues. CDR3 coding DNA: TGTGCCAGCAGTCTGAGGGGCTACACCTTC. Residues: CASSLRGYTF.

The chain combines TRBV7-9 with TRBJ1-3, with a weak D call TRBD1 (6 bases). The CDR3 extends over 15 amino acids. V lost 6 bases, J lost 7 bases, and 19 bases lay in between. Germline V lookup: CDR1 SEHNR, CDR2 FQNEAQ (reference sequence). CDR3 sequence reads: CASRSPGTKLNTIYF. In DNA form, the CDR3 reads TGTGCCAGCAGGAGCCCCGGGACAAAGTTGAACACCATATATTTT.

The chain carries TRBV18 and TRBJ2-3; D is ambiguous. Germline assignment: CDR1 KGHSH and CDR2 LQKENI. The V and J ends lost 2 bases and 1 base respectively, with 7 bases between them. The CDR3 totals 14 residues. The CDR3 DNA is TGTGCCAGCTCACCAAGACACCGCACAGATACGCAGTATTTT. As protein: CASSPRHRTDTQYF.

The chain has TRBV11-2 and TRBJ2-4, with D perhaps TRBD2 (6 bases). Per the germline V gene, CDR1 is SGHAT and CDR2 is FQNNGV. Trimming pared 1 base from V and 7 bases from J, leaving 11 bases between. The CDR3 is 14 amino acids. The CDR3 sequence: CASSLAGASNIQYF. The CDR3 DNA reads TGTGCCAGCAGCTTAGCGGGAGCGAGCAACATTCAGTACTTC.

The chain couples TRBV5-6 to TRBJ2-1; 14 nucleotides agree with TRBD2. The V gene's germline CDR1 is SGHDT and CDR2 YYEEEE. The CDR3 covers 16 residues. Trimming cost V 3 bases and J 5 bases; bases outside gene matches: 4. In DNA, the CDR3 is TGTGCCAGCAGCTGGGGGACTAGCGGGGGAAACAATGAGCAGTTCTTC. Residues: CASSWGTSGGNNEQFF.

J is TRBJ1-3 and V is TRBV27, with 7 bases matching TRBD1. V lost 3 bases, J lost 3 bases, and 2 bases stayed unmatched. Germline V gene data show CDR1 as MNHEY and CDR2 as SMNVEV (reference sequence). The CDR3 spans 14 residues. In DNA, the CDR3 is TGTGCCAGCAGTTTTCAGGGGGTTGGAAACACCATATATTTT. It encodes CASSFQGVGNTIYF.